Shown below are 19 T cell receptor beta chains from a single sample sequenced in a study of shared clonotypes between healthy human individuals. Assay used: immunoSEQ multiplex PCR; TCRdb lists only in-frame clones, some missing. The sample shows 450,000 or so clones, around 77% of them seen only once. Sequences were obtained from PBMCs. The receptors originated from a woman in her thirties or forties in good health. Some clones in this sample may be carry-over from other donors' samples.

This clone was detected a few times. The V and J genes are TRBV6-1 and TRBJ1-3; D is uncertain. V was clipped by 6 bases and J by 1 base, with 10 bases between them. CDR3 length: 14 residues. CDR1 and CDR2 (germline): MNHNS, SASEGT. CDR3 loop: CASRTETSGNTIYF. In nucleotides, the CDR3 is TGTGCCAGCAGGACGGAGACGTCTGGAAACACCATATATTTT.

The gene calls are TRBV30 and TRBJ1-1; D unclear. The CDR3 has 12 amino acids. Trimming took 4 bases from V and 0 from J, leaving 6 bases between them. The germline V gene has CDR1 GTSNPN and CDR2 SVGIG (reference sequence). This CDR3 reads CAWTPLNTEAFF. The CDR3 bases are TGTGCCTGGACCCCACTGAACACTGAAGCTTTCTTT.

The chain is built from TRBV6-1 and TRBJ2-7; the D is unclear. The germline V and J ends were trimmed by 0 bases and 5 bases, with 8 bases remaining between them. Germline-derived CDR1 and CDR2 are MNHNS and SASEGT. The CDR3 length is 13 residues. CDR3 sequence: CASSEAPGHEQYF. The CDR3, as DNA: TGTGCCAGCAGTGAAGCGCCCGGCCACGAGCAGTACTTC.

Turning to this clone: A far bigger clonotype differs at one base, so this is likely a read error. Other nucleotide sequences from this sample produce the same CDR3. This chain links TRBV2 with TRBJ2-7; 9 positions agree with TRBD2. The germline CDR1 and CDR2 sequences are SNHLY and FYNNEI. The CDR3 has 13 amino acids. V was clipped by 6 bases and J by 2 bases; unmatched bases: 2. CDR3 sequence reads: CASRLAGTYEQYF. The CDR3 nucleotides read TGTGCCAGCAGGCTAGCGGGGACCTACGAGCAGTACTTC.

A note on this clone: A much more abundant neighbour one base away suggests this may be a read error. The chain employs TRBV7-3 and TRBJ2-5; D unresolved. This CDR3 is built from 13 residues. V dropped 0 bases and J dropped 2 bases, with 4 bases sitting between them. Germline CDR1 is SGHTA and CDR2 is FQGTGA. The CDR3 protein is CASSLTLQETQYF. The DNA for the CDR3 is TGTGCCAGCAGCTTAACCCTACAAGAGACCCAGTACTTC.

V usage is TRBV28 and J usage is TRBJ2-7; D possibly corresponds to TRBD2 (5 bases). The CDR3 spans 15 residues. V was shortened by 1 base and J by 1 base, with 11 bases between the two germline ends. The germline V gene has CDR1 MDHEN and CDR2 SYDVKM. CDR3 in DNA: TGTGCCAGCAGTTTATCGGGAATTCCATCCTACGAGCAGTACTTC. As protein: CASSLSGIPSYEQYF.

V and J are TRBV27 and TRBJ2-7, with TRBD2 identical over 10 bases. In germline, CDR1 is MNHEY, CDR2 SMNVEV (reference sequence). Trimming removed 5 bases from V and 2 bases from J; junction bases left unmatched: 6. CDR3 length equals 15 residues. CDR3 DNA sequence: TGTGCCAGCAGTCATGGACTAGCGGAGCCCTACGAGCAGTACTTC. It encodes CASSHGLAEPYEQYF.

This clone was recorded only once. The genes are TRBV5-4 and TRBJ1-4; D unresolved. The CDR3 contains 12 residues. Trimming shortened V by 0 bases and J by 8 bases, and 5 bases separated the two germline ends. Looked up from germline, CDR1 is SGHNT and CDR2 is YYREEE (reference sequence). DNA for the CDR3: TGTGCCAGCAGCTTGGCCGGGGAAAAACTGTTTTTT. This translates into CASSLAGEKLFF.

This clone occurred a few times. This rearrangement joins TRBV5-6 to TRBJ1-3; D ambiguous. In germline, CDR1 is SGHDT, CDR2 YYEEEE. The ends were cut back, 4 bases at V and 0 bases at J, with 11 bases in the middle. The CDR3 has 15 residues. CDR3 amino acids: CASSLWVYSGNTIYF. CDR3 nucleotides: TGTGCCAGCAGCCTCTGGGTATACTCTGGAAACACCATATATTTT.

This chain links TRBV29-1 with TRBJ2-1; maybe TRBD2 (6 bases). CDR3 size: 12 residues. The V gene lost 3 bases and the J gene lost 6 bases, with 9 bases spanning the gap. Per germline, CDR1 SQVTM and CDR2 ANQGSEA. The chain's CDR3 is CSVEISGNEQFF. CDR3 coding DNA: TGCAGCGTTGAGATTAGCGGCAATGAGCAGTTCTTC.

The chain is built from TRBV7-9 and TRBJ1-5; no clear D. V shed 3 bases and J shed 5 bases, with 8 bases lying between them. The CDR3 is 13 residues long. Germline values: CDR1 SEHNR, CDR2 FQNEAQ (reference sequence). The CDR3 sequence is CASSFAFHQPQHF. In DNA form, the CDR3 reads TGTGCCAGCAGCTTTGCGTTCCATCAGCCCCAGCATTTT.

This clone was picked up a small number of times. The chain has TRBV5-6 and TRBJ2-7; D may be TRBD1 (5 bases). The length of the CDR3 is 13 residues. Germline values: CDR1 SGHDT, CDR2 YYEEEE. The ends were cut back, 2 bases at V and 2 bases at J, with 8 bases in the middle. The CDR3 DNA is TGTGCCAGCAGCTTCGGACAAGCCTACGAGCAGTACTTC. Amino acid sequence: CASSFGQAYEQYF. The entire variable domain, with the rest obtained from reference TRBV5-6 and TRBJ2-7, is as follows: DAGVTQSPTHLIKTRGQQVTLRCSPKSGHDTVSWYQQALGQGPQFIFQYYEEEERQRGNFPDRFSGHQFPNYSSELNVNALLLGDSALYLCASSFGQAYEQYFGPGTRLTVT.

This chain uses TRBV5-4 with TRBJ2-3, with D perhaps matching TRBD2 (5 bases). V was trimmed by 4 bases and J by 0 bases, leaving 15 bases between them. Germline values: CDR1 SGHNT, CDR2 YYREEE (reference sequence). This CDR3 region has 16 residues. This chain's CDR3 is CASSLEADPSTDTQYF. As DNA, the CDR3 is TGTGCCAGCAGCCTGGAGGCGGATCCGAGCACAGATACGCAGTATTTT.

The rearrangement links TRBV29-1 to TRBJ2-2; tentatively, D is TRBD1 (6 bases). Germline values: CDR1 SQVTM, CDR2 ANQGSEA. V lost 2 bases and J 1 base, leaving 8 bases between the germline ends. The CDR3 loop spans 14 amino acids. The CDR3 sequence: CSVERGQNTGELFF. DNA for the CDR3: TGCAGCGTTGAAAGGGGACAGAACACCGGGGAGCTGTTTTTT.

Turning to this clone: A much larger clonotype is one base distant, so this may be a read error. The same CDR3 can be traced to other DNA sequences in this sample. The chain has TRBV7-9 and TRBJ2-3, with D possibly TRBD1 on 6 matching bases. The V and J ends lost 4 bases and 9 bases respectively, with 17 bases between them. Germline loops: CDR1 SEHNR, CDR2 FQNEAQ (reference sequence). The length of the CDR3 is 14 residues. This CDR3 reads CASSSLPGDDTQYF. DNA for the CDR3: TGTGCCAGCAGCTCCCTTCCAGGGGACGACACGCAGTATTTT.

CDR3 loop: CAWTRDRISGNTIYF. In DNA form, the CDR3 reads TGTGCCTGGACCCGGGACAGAATCTCTGGAAACACCATATATTTT. This chain links TRBV30 with TRBJ1-3; TRBD1 aligns across 7 bases. Germline V CDR1 and CDR2: GTSNPN, SVGIG (reference sequence). The length of the CDR3 is 15 residues. Trimming removed 4 bases from V and 0 bases from J; junction bases left unmatched: 6.

V is TRBV28 and J is TRBJ1-5; 8 bases are shared with TRBD1. V was clipped by 7 bases and J by 5 bases; unmatched bases: 7. The germline V gene encodes CDR1 MDHEN and CDR2 SYDVKM. The CDR3 is 14 residues long. CDR3 sequence (DNA): TGTGCCAGCATTCCTGGACAGGGTGATCAGCCCCAGCATTTT. Protein product: CASIPGQGDQPQHF.

On this clone: Other DNA sequences of this sample code for an identical CDR3. The V gene is TRBV7-9, the J gene TRBJ2-1; D unresolved. The CDR3 runs 11 residues. Germline CDR1 SEHNR, CDR2 FQNEAQ (reference sequence). V lost 3 bases and J lost 7, with 4 bases in between. This CDR3 reads CASSLANEQFF. As DNA, the CDR3 is TGTGCCAGCAGCTTGGCGAATGAGCAGTTCTTC.

This clone was picked up a small number of times. The rearrangement joins TRBV27 to TRBJ1-2, with D unclear. The CDR3 contains 17 residues. Deletions cut 3 bases from V and 0 bases from J, with 17 bases between. From germline, CDR1 is MNHEY and CDR2 SMNVEV (reference sequence). The CDR3 DNA reads as TGTGCCAGCAGTTTCATGGCCGGCGTCTCAGCTAACTATGGCTACACCTTC. Its translation: CASSFMAGVSANYGYTF.